This T cell receptor (beta chain) was recovered during a study of identifying expanded T cells in peripheral blood. The CDR3 totals 14 residues. The ends lost 8 bases at V and 5 bases at J; junction bases unmatched: 11. Germline V gives CDR1 SNHLY, CDR2 FYNNEI. Sequenced by immunoSEQ multiplex PCR; TCRdb stores in-frame clones only, minus some. The table has roughly 81,000 clones, 80% to 85% seen once. The V gene is TRBV2, the J gene TRBJ2-5; 7 bases are a match to TRBD1. This TCR derives from a person aged 18-70 years in good health. The specimen was blood. The CDR3, as DNA: TGTGCCAGCGGACCCGGGACAGCCGCGGAGACCCAGTACTTC. Its translation: CASGPGTAAETQYF.